The text below deals with one T cell receptor beta chain. This sample is part of a study of blood T cell repertoires in COVID-19. Across the study: PBMCs, B-cell-depleted T cells, or T cells were the source of the cDNA or gDNA that made up the material.

Only in-frame clones appear in the TCRdb table, and some are missing; sequencing was by immunoSEQ multiplex PCR. The sample shows 300,000 or so clones, 90% of them seen only once. Living in 24 US areas, the participants were between 18 and 89 years of age. Cohorts were determined from participant-reported clinical history. The CDR3 has 18 residues. The V and J ends lost 0 bases and 4 bases respectively, with 18 bases between them. CDR1 is LGHNA, CDR2 YSLEER, per germline. V is TRBV4-3 and J is TRBJ1-4, with a weak D call TRBD1 (6 bases). The sample comprised PBMCs or T cells enriched from blood (not recorded which). The TCR originated in a man between 60 and 70 years old who had recovered from COVID-19. DNA of the CDR3: TGCGCCAGCAGCCAAGACCGGGCGACAGGTTGGGGTAATGAAAAACTGTTTTTT. Amino acid sequence: CASSQDRATGWGNEKLFF.